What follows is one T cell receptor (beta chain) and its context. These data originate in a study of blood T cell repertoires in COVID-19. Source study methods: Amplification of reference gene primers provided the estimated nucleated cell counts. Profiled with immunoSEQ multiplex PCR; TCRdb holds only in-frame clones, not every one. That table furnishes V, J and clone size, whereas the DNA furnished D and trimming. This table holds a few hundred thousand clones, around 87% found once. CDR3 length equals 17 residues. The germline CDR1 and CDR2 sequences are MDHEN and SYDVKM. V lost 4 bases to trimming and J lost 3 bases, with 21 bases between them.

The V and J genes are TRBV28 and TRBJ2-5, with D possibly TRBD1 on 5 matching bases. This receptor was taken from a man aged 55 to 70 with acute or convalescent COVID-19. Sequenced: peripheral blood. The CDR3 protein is CASSSPGPGRVKETQYF. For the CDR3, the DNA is TGTGCCAGCAGTTCACCCGGTCCGGGCAGGGTGAAAGAGACCCAGTACTTC. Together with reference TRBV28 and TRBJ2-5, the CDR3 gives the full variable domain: DVKVTQSSRYLVKRTGEKVFLECVQDMDHENMFWYRQDPGLGLRLIYFSYDVKMKEKGDIPEGYSVSREKKERFSLILESASTNQTSMYLCASSSPGPGRVKETQYFGPGTRLLVL.